These 27 T cell receptor beta chains originate from one sample sequenced in a study of CD8 T cells in Susac syndrome. When the RNA was reverse transcribed, random hexamers were used with an input of roughly 0.45 to 1 ug. MiXCR was run by TCRdb on the immunoSEQ multiplex PCR reads, yielding one entry per CDR3 protein. In the table there are approximately 190,000 distinct CDR3 sequences, over 90% of which are singletons. The source material was CD4+ T cells from PBMCs. Source of these receptors: a human donor with multiple sclerosis.

The rearrangement joins TRBV3-1 to TRBJ2-1, with 10 nucleotides matching TRBD2. This CDR3 has 15 residues. Per germline, CDR1 LGHDT and CDR2 YNNKEL (reference sequence). The V gene end was trimmed by 3 bases and the J gene end by 6 bases; junction bases not matched to a gene: 5. In nucleotides, the CDR3 is TGTGCCAGCAGCCAGCCCGGGACTAGCGTCAATGAGCAGTTCTTC. Protein sequence: CASSQPGTSVNEQFF.

This rearrangement joins TRBV5-1 to TRBJ2-4, with 8 bases lining up with TRBD1. Germline V CDR1 and CDR2: SGHRS, YFSETQ. The V segment lost 1 base and the J segment 0 bases; nucleotides outside the gene matches: 6. This CDR3 is 17 amino acids long. In nucleotides, the CDR3 is TGCGCCAGCAGCTTGACCGGGACAGGAAGAGCCAAAAACATTCAGTACTTC. Translation: CASSLTGTGRAKNIQYF.

This clonotype was observed once. The V and J genes are TRBV9 and TRBJ2-1; 9 bases fit TRBD1. CDR3 size: 19 residues. Germline V gene data show CDR1 as SGDLS and CDR2 as YYNGEE. The junction had 14 bases not matched to a gene; V was cut back by 0 bases and J by 4 bases. Written as DNA, the CDR3 is TGTGCCAGCAGCGTAGCTTCAGCCTGGGGACAGGGTGTTTACAATGAGCAGTTCTTC. This translates into CASSVASAWGQGVYNEQFF.

The chain has TRBV24-1 and TRBJ2-3; 7 positions agree with TRBD2. The germline gives CDR1 KGHDR, CDR2 SFDVKD. The CDR3 runs 13 residues. The trim removed 9 bases at V and 3 bases at J, leaving 5 bases unmatched. The CDR3 nucleotides read TGTGCCACCCGCGGGAGTCTGACAGATACGCAGTATTTT. This sequence encodes CATRGSLTDTQYF.

The chain joins TRBV30 to TRBJ1-1; TRBD1 agrees at 8 bases. Trimming at V came to 4 bases and at J to 2 bases, leaving 6 bases not matched to a gene. The CDR3 runs to 14 residues. Germline values: CDR1 GTSNPN, CDR2 SVGIG (reference sequence). The CDR3 nucleotides are TGTGCCTGGAACCGGGACAGGTTTAACACTGAAGCTTTCTTT. It encodes CAWNRDRFNTEAFF. The full variable domain, with the rest looked up from reference TRBV30 and TRBJ1-1, is SQTIHQWPATLVQPVGSPLSLECTVEGTSNPNLYWYRQAAGRGLQLLFYSVGIGQISSEVPQNLSASRPQDRQFILSSKKLLLSDSGFYLCAWNRDRFNTEAFFGQGTRLTVV.

V gene TRBV6-5 combines with J gene TRBJ2-3; D may be TRBD1 (7 bases). V was shortened by 7 bases and J by 2 bases, with 13 bases between the two germline ends. CDR3 size: 14 residues. CDR1 is MNHEY and CDR2 is SVGAGI in the germline V gene. The CDR3 DNA is TGTGCCAGCACCGCGGGACAGTTCACAGATACGCAGTATTTT. Amino acids: CASTAGQFTDTQYF.

The V gene is TRBV29-1, the J gene TRBJ2-1, with unresolved D. With 4 bases removed from V and 6 bases from J, the gap between germline ends came to 19 bases. The V gene's germline CDR1 is SQVTM and CDR2 ANQGSEA. This CDR3 is built from 15 residues. CDR3 nucleotides: TGCAGCGTTGCAAGCGCTACGGCGAGTGGCAATGAGCAGTTCTTC. This translates into CSVASATASGNEQFF.

The chain uses TRBV6-1 and TRBJ2-6, with 8 bases lining up with TRBD2. The V and J ends lost 6 bases and 2 bases, in that order; junction bases with no gene match: 6. Germline V lookup: CDR1 MNHNS, CDR2 SASEGT. The CDR3 totals 16 residues. The CDR3 here is CASSPGGFAGANVLTF. The CDR3 DNA reads TGTGCCAGCAGCCCGGGGGGGTTCGCTGGGGCCAACGTCCTGACTTTC.

The genes are TRBV6-4 and TRBJ1-1; tentatively, D is TRBD1 (5 bases). The germline CDR1 and CDR2 sequences are MRHNA and SNTAGT. This CDR3 is 16 amino acids long. V lost 7 bases and J 6 bases, leaving 24 bases between the germline ends. DNA for the CDR3: TGTGCCAGCACCCCCGAGAGGGGCGTGCGAATGGCTGAAGCTTTCTTT. This encodes CASTPERGVRMAEAFF.

This clonotype was detected once. The rearrangement links TRBV9 to TRBJ2-7; D gene uncertain. The CDR3 runs 14 residues. Per germline, CDR1 SGDLS and CDR2 YYNGEE. The germline V and J ends were trimmed by 0 bases and 0 bases, with 7 bases remaining between them. CDR3 sequence reads: CASSVVASSYEQYF. Written as DNA, the CDR3 is TGTGCCAGCAGCGTAGTGGCGAGCTCCTACGAGCAGTACTTC.

V is TRBV30 and J is TRBJ2-5, with 10 bases that match TRBD2. The length of the CDR3 is 18 residues. CDR1 is GTSNPN and CDR2 is SVGIG in the germline V gene (reference sequence). Germline trimming cut 2 bases from V and 7 bases from J; bases unmatched to any gene: 19. The CDR3 coding sequence is TGTGCCTGGAGTACCCGACTAGCGGGCCCCCTCTTAGGGGTGACCCAGTACTTC. Its protein is CAWSTRLAGPLLGVTQYF. The variable domain in full, with the rest retrieved from reference TRBV30 and TRBJ2-5, is SQTIHQWPATLVQPVGSPLSLECTVEGTSNPNLYWYRQAAGRGLQLLFYSVGIGQISSEVPQNLSASRPQDRQFILSSKKLLLSDSGFYLCAWSTRLAGPLLGVTQYFGPGTRLLVL.

This rearrangement joins TRBV30 to TRBJ1-1; D is perhaps TRBD1 (6 bases). Trimming removed 0 bases from V and 9 bases from J, with 11 bases in between. Germline V gene lookup returns CDR1 GTSNPN and CDR2 SVGIG (reference sequence). The CDR3 runs 12 residues. CDR3 in amino acids: CAWSVQGSQAFF. CDR3 bases: TGTGCCTGGAGTGTACAGGGCAGTCAAGCTTTCTTT.

V usage is TRBV5-1 and J usage is TRBJ2-2; D may correspond to TRBD1 or TRBD2 (5 bases each). In germline, CDR1 is SGHRS, CDR2 YFSETQ. This CDR3 contains 14 residues. V gave up 5 bases and J gave up 1 base, with 9 bases separating them. CDR3 in amino acids: CASSEGMNTGELFF. Written as DNA, the CDR3 is TGCGCCAGCAGTGAGGGGATGAACACCGGGGAGCTGTTTTTT.

The chain carries TRBV27 and TRBJ2-5; D is possibly TRBD1 (5 bases). Germline V CDR1 and CDR2: MNHEY, SMNVEV (reference sequence). The CDR3 is made up of 14 amino acids. Trimming pared 7 bases from V and 1 base from J, leaving 13 bases between. The CDR3 nucleotides are TGTGCCAGCAAAGGACAACGATTCCAAGAGACCCAGTACTTC. Its translation is CASKGQRFQETQYF.

The chain recombines TRBV7-9 with TRBJ1-1, with 7 bases lining up with TRBD1. Germline CDR1 SEHNR, CDR2 FQNEAQ (reference sequence). The CDR3 totals 13 residues. V shed 6 bases and J 8 bases; nucleotides not matched to a gene: 9. This chain's CDR3 is CASRPTGTGEAFF. CDR3 in DNA: TGTGCCAGCAGACCGACAGGGACGGGGGAAGCTTTCTTT.

This clonotype was observed a few times. This chain uses TRBV7-8 with TRBJ2-5, with D tentatively TRBD2 (5 bases). The V gene lost 0 bases and the J gene lost 3 bases, with 8 bases spanning the gap. The CDR3 is 14 residues long. CDR1 and CDR2 from the germline V gene are SGHVS and FQNEAQ. CDR3 sequence (DNA): TGTGCCAGCAGCTTAGCGGGAGTTGAAGAGACCCAGTACTTC. The encoded protein is CASSLAGVEETQYF.

The chain recombines TRBV30 with TRBJ2-6, with 8 bases identical to TRBD1. CDR1 is GTSNPN and CDR2 is SVGIG in the germline V gene (reference sequence). With 3 bases clipped from V and 1 base from J, the junction kept 2 bases outside the gene matches. CDR3 size: 15 residues. CDR3 DNA: TGTGCCTGGAGGGACAGGGAGTCTGGGGCCAACGTCCTGACTTTC. Protein: CAWRDRESGANVLTF.

V and J are TRBV6-6 and TRBJ2-4; D not certain. Trimming cost V 0 bases and J 0 bases, with 6 bases left between them. Per the germline V gene, CDR1 is MNHNY and CDR2 is SVGAGI (reference sequence). CDR3 length equals 15 residues. For the CDR3, the DNA is TGTGCCAGCAGTTACTCGAACCCAGCCAAAAACATTCAGTACTTC. Its translation: CASSYSNPAKNIQYF.

This chain links TRBV2 with TRBJ1-2; D gene uncertain. V lost 1 base and J 3 bases, leaving 6 bases between the germline ends. Germline CDR1 reads SNHLY; CDR2 reads FYNNEI. The CDR3 totals 13 residues. This CDR3 reads CASSEEQYYGYTF. The CDR3 DNA sequence: TGTGCCAGCAGTGAAGAACAGTACTATGGCTACACCTTC.

The chain couples TRBV19 to TRBJ2-1; 7 positions match TRBD2. CDR1 LNHDA and CDR2 SQIVND come from the germline V gene (reference sequence). The CDR3 totals 13 residues. V shed 6 bases, J shed 8 bases, and the junction held 7 bases outside the gene matches. The CDR3 nucleotides read TGTGCCAGTAGCTGGGGACGGGGGGATGAGCAGTTCTTC. Translation: CASSWGRGDEQFF.

The chain carries TRBV20-1 and TRBJ2-5; D remains unclear. The V end lost 4 bases, the J end lost 1 base, and 13 bases lay between the germline ends. In germline, CDR1 is DFQATT, CDR2 SNEGSKA (reference sequence). CDR3 size: 14 residues. The CDR3 DNA sequence: TGCAGTGCTACCCTCTGGCGGACCCAAGAGACCCAGTACTTC. This encodes CSATLWRTQETQYF.

The gene calls are TRBV12-3 or TRBV12-4 and TRBJ2-3; perhaps TRBD1 as D (7 bases). The V and J ends lost 8 bases and 5 bases respectively, with 20 bases between them. The CDR3 is 15 residues long. The CDR3 region is CASGAGQLHRDTQYF. The CDR3 DNA sequence: TGTGCCAGCGGGGCGGGACAGCTCCACAGAGATACGCAGTATTTT.

This chain uses TRBV6-5 with TRBJ2-7, with D possibly matching TRBD2 (7 bases). This CDR3 has 16 residues. Germline V gene data show CDR1 as MNHEY and CDR2 as SVGAGI. Trimming removed 2 bases from V and 0 bases from J, with 14 bases in between. The CDR3 here is CASSYSKAGASYEQYF. The CDR3 nucleotides read TGTGCCAGCAGTTACAGTAAGGCGGGGGCCTCCTACGAGCAGTACTTC.

The chain combines TRBV7-2 with TRBJ2-7, with a weak D call TRBD1 (5 bases). The CDR3 loop spans 13 amino acids. The ends were cut back, 5 bases at V and 2 bases at J, with 10 bases in the middle. Germline V gene lookup returns CDR1 SGHTA and CDR2 FQGNSA. CDR3 coding DNA: TGTGCCAGCAGCGTAACAGGTCCCTACGAGCAGTACTTC. Encoded protein: CASSVTGPYEQYF.

The V gene is TRBV12-3 or TRBV12-4, the J gene TRBJ2-5; D unclear. The V end was cut by 2 bases, the J end by 5 bases, with 6 bases between. The CDR3 has 12 residues. The CDR3 loop reads CASSLLVETQYF. The CDR3 nucleotides are TGTGCCAGCAGTTTACTAGTCGAGACCCAGTACTTC.

The chain uses TRBV2 and TRBJ1-1, with a weak D call TRBD1 (6 bases). This CDR3 has 16 residues. Per germline, CDR1 SNHLY and CDR2 FYNNEI. V lost 9 bases and J lost 0, with 20 bases in between. For the CDR3, the DNA is TGTGCCAGGCGGGGAGGGGGACGGAATATGAACACTGAAGCTTTCTTT. Protein: CARRGGGRNMNTEAFF.

This chain links TRBV9 with TRBJ1-6; TRBD1 agrees at 7 bases. The CDR3 loop spans 15 amino acids. In germline, CDR1 is SGDLS, CDR2 YYNGEE. Trimming at V came to 4 bases and at J to 9 bases, leaving 10 bases not matched to a gene. The CDR3 protein is CASSLDRAGISPLHF. In nucleotides, the CDR3 is TGTGCCAGCAGCTTAGACAGGGCGGGAATTTCACCCCTCCACTTT. Combining the CDR3 with reference TRBV9 and TRBJ1-6 gives the whole variable domain DSGVTQTPKHLITATGQRVTLRCSPRSGDLSVYWYQQSLDQGLQFLIQYYNGEERAKGNILERFSAQQFPDLHSELNLSSLELGDSALYFCASSLDRAGISPLHFGNGTRLTVT.